These 14 T cell receptor beta chains share one sample of origin, sequenced in a study of T cells in narcolepsy. Data came from immunoSEQ multiplex PCR; TCRdb stores just in-frame clones and leaves some out. The sample yields 25,000 to 35,000 clones, about four fifths seen once. The sample comprised CD45RA- memory CD4+ T cells from PBMCs. All receptors come from a human donor with narcolepsy.

This clone was seen a single time. V is TRBV10-3 and J is TRBJ1-1; a weak D match, TRBD1 (6 bases). Deletions cut 10 bases from V and 6 bases from J, with 18 bases between. The CDR3 contains 13 residues. CDR1 and CDR2 from the germline V gene are ENHRY and SYGVKD. In DNA form, the CDR3 reads TGTGCCACCTGTTTGGGAGGGGGGGCTGAAGCTTTCTTT. Protein product: CATCLGGGAEAFF.

This clone occurred once. The V and J genes are TRBV1 and TRBJ1-1; TRBD1 reflects the table's D call only, with no check against the DNA. TRBV1 is termed a pseudogene. The CDR3 consists of 15 residues. CDR3 DNA: TGCACCAGCAGCCAAATAACAGGGGGCCGGACTGAAGCTTTCTTT. Amino acids: CTSSQITGGRTEAFF.

The CDR3 nucleotides are TGTGCCAGCAGCTTTTCTCCCGGACTAGCCTACAATGAGCAGTTCTTC. Translated: CASSFSPGLAYNEQFF. The chain couples TRBV5-6 to TRBJ2-1; 7 positions agree with TRBD2. Germline loops: CDR1 SGHDT, CDR2 YYEEEE. V lost 2 bases, J lost 2 bases, and 7 bases stayed unmatched. The CDR3 has 16 amino acids.

The chain has TRBV7-9 and TRBJ2-5; no clear D. CDR1 is SEHNR and CDR2 is FQNEAQ in the germline V gene (reference sequence). The CDR3 consists of 12 residues. The V end lost 3 bases, the J end lost 5 bases, and 7 bases lay between the germline ends. The CDR3 nucleotides are TGTGCCAGCAGCTTTAATCTTGAGACCCAGTACTTC. Translation: CASSFNLETQYF.

The chain carries TRBV7-8 and TRBJ2-3; possible D gene TRBD1, 6 bases. V was trimmed by 0 bases and J by 7 bases, leaving 8 bases between them. Germline values: CDR1 SGHVS, CDR2 FQNEAQ. The CDR3 is 13 amino acids. The CDR3 DNA follows: TGTGCCAGCAGCTTAGCGGGGGCGAATACGCAGTATTTT. It specifies CASSLAGANTQYF. The complete variable domain, with remaining parts taken from reference TRBV7-8 and TRBJ2-3, reads GAGVSQSPRYKVAKRGQDVALRCDPISGHVSLFWYQQALGQGPEFLTYFQNEAQLDKSGLPSDRFFAERPEGSVSTLKIQRTQQEDSAVYLCASSLAGANTQYFGPGTRLTVL.

The rearrangement joins TRBV9 to TRBJ1-4; maybe TRBD1 (6 bases). Germline V lookup: CDR1 SGDLS, CDR2 YYNGEE. This CDR3 is built from 15 residues. Trimming took 4 bases from V and 8 from J, leaving 18 bases between them. The CDR3 loop is CASSSNRARREKLFF. The CDR3 DNA sequence: TGTGCCAGCAGCTCGAACAGGGCCCGCCGGGAAAAACTGTTTTTT.

The J gene is TRBJ2-1, the V gene TRBV14, with 7 bases aligning to TRBD1. The CDR3 consists of 15 residues. With 4 bases clipped from V and 2 bases from J, the junction kept 5 bases outside the gene matches. Germline V gives CDR1 SGHDN, CDR2 FVKESK. The CDR3 nucleotides read TGTGCCAGCAGCCTAACAGGGGTACCCTACAATGAGCAGTTCTTC. Translating gives CASSLTGVPYNEQFF. Drawing the rest from reference TRBV14 and TRBJ2-1, the complete variable domain is EAGVTQFPSHSVIEKGQTVTLRCDPISGHDNLYWYRRVMGKEIKFLLHFVKESKQDESGMPNNRFLAERTGGTYSTLKVQPAELEDSGVYFCASSLTGVPYNEQFFGPGTRLTVL.

In this sample, this clone turned up a few times. The chain combines TRBV6-6 with TRBJ1-1; D is uncertain. Germline CDR1 and CDR2: MNHNY and SVGAGI (reference sequence). Trimming took off 4 bases at V and 4 bases at J, with 13 bases between the two ends. The CDR3 loop spans 14 amino acids. CDR3 region: CASSSRTVSTEAFF. The CDR3 DNA reads TGTGCCAGCAGTTCGAGGACGGTTAGCACTGAAGCTTTCTTT.

This chain joins TRBV19 and TRBJ1-2; D uncertain. From germline, CDR1 is LNHDA and CDR2 SQIVND (reference sequence). There are 16 residues in the CDR3. The V gene lost 0 bases and the J gene lost 4 bases, with 15 bases spanning the gap. The CDR3 DNA sequence: TGTGCCAGTAGTATAGAGGCGGACCTCCGAGGCTATGGCTACACCTTC. Translation: CASSIEADLRGYGYTF.

V is TRBV19 and J is TRBJ1-1, with D tentatively TRBD1 (5 bases). Germline V gives CDR1 LNHDA, CDR2 SQIVND (reference sequence). Trimming took 2 bases from V and 4 from J, leaving 14 bases between them. This CDR3 is 15 amino acids long. The CDR3 here is CASSIRRGVTTEAFF. CDR3 coding DNA: TGTGCCAGTAGTATAAGGAGGGGAGTTACCACTGAAGCTTTCTTT. Together with reference TRBV19 and TRBJ1-1, the CDR3 gives the full variable domain: DGGITQSPKYLFRKEGQNVTLSCEQNLNHDAMYWYRQDPGQGLRLIYYSQIVNDFQKGDIAEGYSVSREKKESFPLTVTSAQKNPTAFYLCASSIRRGVTTEAFFGQGTRLTVV.

The chain recombines TRBV11-1 with TRBJ1-3; D is unclear. CDR1 is SGHAT and CDR2 is FQDESV in the germline V gene (reference sequence). With 5 bases removed from V and 0 bases from J, the gap between germline ends came to 11 bases. This CDR3 spans 15 amino acids. CDR3 sequence (DNA): TGTGCCAGCAGCGGTGACGGACGCTCTGGAAACACCATATATTTT. It translates to CASSGDGRSGNTIYF.

The chain combines TRBV19 with TRBJ1-5, with 7 bases fitting TRBD1. The CDR3 runs to 13 residues. The V segment lost 6 bases and the J segment 2 bases; nucleotides outside the gene matches: 1. Germline V gene data show CDR1 as LNHDA and CDR2 as SQIVND (reference sequence). CDR3 sequence reads: CASRGTGNQPQHF. The CDR3 DNA reads as TGTGCCAGTAGAGGGACAGGCAATCAGCCCCAGCATTTT.

This chain uses TRBV28 with TRBJ2-3; 14 bases are shared with TRBD2. CDR1 and CDR2 (germline): MDHEN, SYDVKM. The CDR3 consists of 19 residues. Trimming at V came to 5 bases and at J to 6 bases, leaving 16 bases not matched to a gene. This CDR3 reads CASSPSAGLAGALVDTQYF. For the CDR3, the DNA is TGTGCCAGCAGTCCGTCAGCGGGACTAGCGGGAGCCCTGGTGGATACGCAGTATTTT.

The V gene is TRBV28, the J gene TRBJ1-3; D perhaps matches TRBD1 (5 bases). The CDR3 extends over 14 amino acids. The germline gives CDR1 MDHEN, CDR2 SYDVKM. The V and J ends lost 4 bases and 4 bases respectively, with 11 bases between them. The CDR3 DNA reads as TGTGCCAGCAGTTCGGCAGGGTCCGGAAACACCATATATTTT. Translation: CASSSAGSGNTIYF.